Listed below are T cell receptor beta chains from one sample, sequenced in a study of CD8+ T cells in alopecia areata. Measured with immunoSEQ multiplex PCR; TCRdb has only the in-frame clones, and not every one. In the table there are 95,000 to 100,000 clones, just under 60% of which are singletons. Specimen: CD8+ T cells sorted from blood, collected at approximately week 60, from a patient treated with tofacitinib. These receptors were collected from a human donor with alopecia areata. Both conserved end residues are part of each CDR3. D genes are given only for firm matches. Not all rows give a size; the values are once, few, many and, for expanded clones, a class.

J gene | D gene | V gene | clone size | CDR3 DNA | CDR3 protein
TRBJ2-7 | . | TRBV7-9 | few | TGTGCCAGCAGCTTAAGTGGACGCCCCTACGAGCAGTACTTC | CASSLSGRPYEQYF
TRBJ2-3 | . | TRBV7-2 | . | TGTGCCTCCTCATCCGGTCCTTATATGGATACGCAGTATTTT | CASSSGPYMDTQYF
TRBJ1-5 | . | TRBV4-1 | . | TGCGCCAGCAGCTATCGAGGACTGACCAATCAGCCCCAGCATTTT | CASSYRGLTNQPQHF
TRBJ2-1 | TRBD2 | TRBV7-9 | few | TGTGCCAGCAGCGGACACAGCGGGAGCTCCTACAATGAGCAGTTCTTC | CASSGHSGSSYNEQFF
TRBJ2-3 | . | TRBV30 | . | TGTGCCTGGAGTGTACTTCACCTGAACACAGATACGCAGTATTTT | CAWSVLHLNTDTQYF
TRBJ2-5 | . | TRBV4-2 | . | TGTGCCAGCAGCCAAGAATATAGCGCCGCGGGAGAGACCCAGTACTTC | CASSQEYSAAGETQYF
TRBJ2-2 | TRBD2 | TRBV6-4 | . | TGTGCCAGCAAGACTAGCGAGACCGGGGAGCTGTTTTTT | CASKTSETGELFF
TRBJ2-5 | . | TRBV25-1 | . | TGTGCCAGCAGTGAGCCAGGGGAAGAGACCCAGTACTTC | CASSEPGEETQYF
TRBJ1-2 | TRBD1 | TRBV30 | few | TGTGCCTGGAGTTTGGACAGGCTCAACTATGGCTACACCTTC | CAWSLDRLNYGYTF
TRBJ1-4 | . | TRBV2 | . | TGTGCCAGCGCCATACGCAATGAAAAACTGTTTTTT | CASAIRNEKLFF
TRBJ1-4 | . | TRBV6-5 | . | TGTGCCAGCAGTTACTCTGGGGTGGCAGAAAAACTGTTTTTT | CASSYSGVAEKLFF
TRBJ2-1 | . | TRBV19 | few | TGTGCCAGTAGTCCAGGACCTGAGCAGTTCTTC | CASSPGPEQFF
TRBJ2-7 | . | TRBV30 | . | TGTGCCTGTTCAGGACGGTTCTCCTACGAGCAGTACTTC | CACSGRFSYEQYF
TRBJ2-3 | TRBD2 | TRBV10-3 | . | TGTGCCATCAATGTTCAAGCGGGGGGGTCAGATACGCAGTATTTT | CAINVQAGGSDTQYF
TRBJ1-1 | . | TRBV5-5 | . | TGTGCCAGCAGCTTGGGGGGTGGCCCCAGCACTGAAGCTTTCTTT | CASSLGGGPSTEAFF
TRBJ1-6 | . | TRBV7-9 | . | TGTGCCAGCAGCCCTCCGAAGACGGCCTATAATTCACCCCTCCACTTT | CASSPPKTAYNSPLHF
TRBJ1-2 | . | TRBV30 | . | TGTGCCAGGGGAGCGATGGGAGGCTACACCTTC | CARGAMGGYTF
TRBJ1-2 | . | TRBV20-1 | . | TGCAGTGCTGGCATGGCGTCTGGCTACACCTTC | CSAGMASGYTF
TRBJ1-1 | . | TRBV7-9 | . | TGTGCCAGCAGCCCTCCGGTCAACCCTGAAGCTTTCTTT | CASSPPVNPEAFF
TRBJ2-1 | TRBD2 | TRBV7-2 | . | TGTGCCAGCAGCCCAAGCGGGGCGGGGGGGCGTTCCGACGAGCAGTTCTTC | CASSPSGAGGRSDEQFF
TRBJ1-2 | . | TRBV1 | . | TGCACCAGCAAAAGAGAGGCAGGGAACTATGGCTACACCTTC | CTSKREAGNYGYTF
TRBJ1-5 | . | TRBV9 | once | TGTGCCAGCAGCGTAGAGGGGGATCAGCCCCAGCATTTT | CASSVEGDQPQHF
TRBJ2-7 | . | TRBV13 | . | TGTGCCAGCAGCCTACGGTTTTGGGCAGTCGGGCCCTACGAGCAGTACTTC | CASSLRFWAVGPYEQYF
TRBJ2-5 | TRBD2 | TRBV7-9 | few | TGTGCCAGCACCCCAGGGACTAGCATCGAGACCCAGTACTTC | CASTPGTSIETQYF
TRBJ1-1 | . | TRBV5-6 | . | TGTGCCAGCAGCTTGGATGGACTAGGGAGGGAGGTTGAAGCTTTCTTT | CASSLDGLGREVEAFF
TRBJ1-2 | . | TRBV23-1 | few | TGCGCCAGCAGCCCGGTACGGGGATGGGATGGCTACACCTTC | CASSPVRGWDGYTF
TRBJ1-1 | . | TRBV4-2 | . | TGTGCCAGCAGCCAAGATGGCCAGGGCACTGAAGCTTTCTTT | CASSQDGQGTEAFF
TRBJ2-7 | . | TRBV19 | . | TGTGCCAGTAGTCCCACAGGGAACGGCGAGGAGCAGTACTTC | CASSPTGNGEEQYF
TRBJ1-2 | . | TRBV6-5 | . | TGTGCCAGCAGTTACTCGGGGTCGGCGGATGGCTACACCTTC | CASSYSGSADGYTF
TRBJ2-5 | . | TRBV15 | . | TGTGCCACCAGCAGGGACACCCAAGAGACCCAGTACTTC | CATSRDTQETQYF
TRBJ2-1 | . | TRBV4-1 | few | TGCGCCAGCAGCCCCTTTTTCCGGGACTCCTACAATGAGCAGTTCTTC | CASSPFFRDSYNEQFF
TRBJ1-1 | . | TRBV18 | few | TGTGCCAGCTCACCACCCCTCTATAGCAGGGTACGATCGAACACTGAAGCTTTCTTT | CASSPPLYSRVRSNTEAFF
TRBJ1-4 | . | TRBV11-2 | . | TGTGCCAGCTCCAGGGGTACTACCGAAAAACTGTTTTTT | CASSRGTTEKLFF
TRBJ1-2 | . | TRBV2 | . | TGTGCCAGCAGCGCAAGGGTCGACGGCTACACCTTC | CASSARVDGYTF
TRBJ2-5 | TRBD2 | TRBV30 | . | TGTGCCTGGACGGGGACTAGCGGGGTAGAGACCCAGTACTTC | CAWTGTSGVETQYF
TRBJ2-4 | . | TRBV10-3 | . | TGTGCCATCAGTGAGTCGGTGCTAGCCAAAAACATTCAGTACTTC | CAISESVLAKNIQYF